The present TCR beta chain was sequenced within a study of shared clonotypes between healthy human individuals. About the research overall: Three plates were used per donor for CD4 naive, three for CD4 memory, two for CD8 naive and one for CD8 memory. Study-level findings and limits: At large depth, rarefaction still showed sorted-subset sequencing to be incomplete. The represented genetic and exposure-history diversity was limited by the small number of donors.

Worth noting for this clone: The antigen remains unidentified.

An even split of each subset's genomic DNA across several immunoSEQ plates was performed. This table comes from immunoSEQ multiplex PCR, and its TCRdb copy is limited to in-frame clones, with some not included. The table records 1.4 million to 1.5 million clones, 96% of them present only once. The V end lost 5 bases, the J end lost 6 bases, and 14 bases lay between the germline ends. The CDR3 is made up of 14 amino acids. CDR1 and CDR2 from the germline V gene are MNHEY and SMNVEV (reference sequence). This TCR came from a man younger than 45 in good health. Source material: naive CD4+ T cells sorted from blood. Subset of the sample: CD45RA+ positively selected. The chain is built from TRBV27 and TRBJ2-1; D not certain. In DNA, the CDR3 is TGTGCCAGCAGTAGGAGTAACGGCATCAATGAGCAGTTCTTC. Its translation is CASSRSNGINEQFF.